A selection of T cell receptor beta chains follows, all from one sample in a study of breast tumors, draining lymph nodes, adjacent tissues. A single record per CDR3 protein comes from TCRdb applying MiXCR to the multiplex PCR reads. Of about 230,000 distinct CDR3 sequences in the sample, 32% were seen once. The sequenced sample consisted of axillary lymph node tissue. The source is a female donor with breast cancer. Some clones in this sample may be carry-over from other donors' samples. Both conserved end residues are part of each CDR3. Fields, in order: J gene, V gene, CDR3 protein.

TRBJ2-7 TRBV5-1 CASAPRAGYEQYF
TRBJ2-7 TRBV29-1 CSVEDGRKAYEQYF
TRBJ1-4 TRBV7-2 CASSLGGVMSNEKLFF
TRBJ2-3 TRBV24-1 CATSDFSAGPQYF
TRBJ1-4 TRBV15 CATSRDDRDSEKLFF
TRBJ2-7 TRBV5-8 CASSPSTGVWEQYF
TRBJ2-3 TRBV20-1 CSARSPLAFSDTQYF
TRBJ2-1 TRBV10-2 CASSSQRPGVFSSSYNEQFF
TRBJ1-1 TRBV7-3 CASSRTQGSLVF
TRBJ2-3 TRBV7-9 CASRSIAGEAWDTQYF
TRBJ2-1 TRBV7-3 CASSVGGTSYNEQFF
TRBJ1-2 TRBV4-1 CASSQVGGHGYTF
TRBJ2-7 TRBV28 CASSRSGLWDYEQYF
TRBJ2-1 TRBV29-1 CSVDGVYNEQFF
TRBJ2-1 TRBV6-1 CASSQAGDYNEQFF
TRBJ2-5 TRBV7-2 CASRASQETQYF
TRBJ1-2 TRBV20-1 CSASPQLSTDYGYTF
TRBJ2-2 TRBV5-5 CASSLLAGGGTGELFF
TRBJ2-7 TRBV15 CATSRGTGMDEQYF
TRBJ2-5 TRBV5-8 CASSPGTSGEETQYF
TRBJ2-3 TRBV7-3 CASSQKRGIGGRGADTQYF
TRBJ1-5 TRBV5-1 CASSLGRGDQPQHF
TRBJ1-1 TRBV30 CAWGRIRTEAFF
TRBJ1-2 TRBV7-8 CASSLNRVSNYGYTF
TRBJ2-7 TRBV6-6 CASSWKGANHEQYF
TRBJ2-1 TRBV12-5 CASGSRGLGDNEQFF
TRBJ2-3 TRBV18 CASSPGLGSTDTQYF
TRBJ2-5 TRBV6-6 CASSHSGHARTDKETQYF
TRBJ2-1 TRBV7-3 CASSQAGERYNEQFF
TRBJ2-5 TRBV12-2 CASRLRSF
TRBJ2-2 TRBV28 CATLAGGPGGELFF
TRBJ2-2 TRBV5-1 CASSLTPAGELFF
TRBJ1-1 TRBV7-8 CASRLTGLDTEAFF
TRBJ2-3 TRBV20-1 CSARDVLAGEGIDTQYF
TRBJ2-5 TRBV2 CASGGDMRQETQCF
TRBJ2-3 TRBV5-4 CASSAPGGAGSTDTQYF
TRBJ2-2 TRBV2 CATRGGTSWNTGELFF
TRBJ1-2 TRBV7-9 CASSLSAGQDGYTF
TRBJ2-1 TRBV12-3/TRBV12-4 CASSLNGIYNEQFF
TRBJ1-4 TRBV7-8 CASSSSGGTEKLFF
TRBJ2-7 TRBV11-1 CASSYTGTGGVRGGYEQYF
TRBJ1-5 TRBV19 CASSPRNHQPQHF
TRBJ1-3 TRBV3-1 CASSQGTGNTIYF
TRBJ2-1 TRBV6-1 CASSGLNEQFF
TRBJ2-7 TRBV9 CASSGGDRVQGEQYF
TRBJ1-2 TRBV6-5 CASSPTPGQGLYGYTF
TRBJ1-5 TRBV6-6 CAARQGDQPQHF
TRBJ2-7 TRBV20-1 CSARDLAKQGAYYEQYF
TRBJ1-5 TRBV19 CASRPQDRVGNQPQHF
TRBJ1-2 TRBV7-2 CASSPLQGAGYGYTF
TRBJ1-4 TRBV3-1 CASSQDSSEKLFF
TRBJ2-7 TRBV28 CASSYGMSYEQYF
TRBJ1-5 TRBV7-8 CARADGNQPQHF